This T cell receptor (beta chain) was sequenced during a study of cytomegalovirus exposure and HLA in healthy donors. PCR involved 60 Vbeta and 13 Jbeta primers. Libraries were prepared by immunoSEQ multiplex PCR; TCRdb keeps only in-frame clonotypes and omits some of them. The sample holds 190,000 or so clones; around 86% are singletons and the top ten take roughly 10%. The CDR3 runs 15 residues. V dropped 2 bases and J dropped 10; count of bases not matched to a gene: 7. CDR1 and CDR2 from the germline V gene are SGHDT and YYEEEE. This TCR was recovered from a woman aged 45 to 65 in good health and CMV-seropositive. The sample taken for sequencing was PBMCs. The chain combines TRBV5-6 with TRBJ1-6, with 9 bases identical to TRBD1. The CDR3, as DNA: TGTGCCAGCAGCTTCTTTGACAGGGGGGAGTCACCCCTCCACTTT. Its translation: CASSFFDRGESPLHF.